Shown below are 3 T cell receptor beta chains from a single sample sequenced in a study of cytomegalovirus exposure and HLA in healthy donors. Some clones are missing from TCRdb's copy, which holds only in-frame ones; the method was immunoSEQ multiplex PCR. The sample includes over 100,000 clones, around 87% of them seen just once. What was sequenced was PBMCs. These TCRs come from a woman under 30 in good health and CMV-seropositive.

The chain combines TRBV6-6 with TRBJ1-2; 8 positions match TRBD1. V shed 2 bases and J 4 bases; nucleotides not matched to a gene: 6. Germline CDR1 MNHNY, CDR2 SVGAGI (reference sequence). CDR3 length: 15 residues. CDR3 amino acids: CASSYTGQGSYGYTF. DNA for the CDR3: TGTGCCAGCAGTTACACCGGACAGGGATCCTATGGCTACACCTTC.

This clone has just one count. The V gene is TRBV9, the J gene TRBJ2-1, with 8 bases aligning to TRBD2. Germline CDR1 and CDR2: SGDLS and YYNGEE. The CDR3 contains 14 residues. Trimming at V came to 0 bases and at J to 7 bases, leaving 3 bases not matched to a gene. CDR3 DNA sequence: TGTGCCAGCAGCGTAGAATCGGGGGGGAATGAGCAGTTCTTC. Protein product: CASSVESGGNEQFF.

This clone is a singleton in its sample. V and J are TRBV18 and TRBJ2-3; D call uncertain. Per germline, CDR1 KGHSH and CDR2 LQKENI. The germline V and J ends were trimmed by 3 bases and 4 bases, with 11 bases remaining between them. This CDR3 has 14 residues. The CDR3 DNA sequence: TGTGCCAGCTCACCTCCTATCTCTCCAGATACGCAGTATTTT. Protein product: CASSPPISPDTQYF. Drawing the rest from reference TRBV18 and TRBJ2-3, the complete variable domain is NAGVMQNPRHLVRRRGQEARLRCSPMKGHSHVYWYRQLPEEGLKFMVYLQKENIIDESGMPKERFSAEFPKEGPSILRIQQVVRGDSAAYFCASSPPISPDTQYFGPGTRLTVL.